This T cell receptor (beta chain) comes out of a study of tumor-infiltrating lymphocytes in primary liver carcinoma. The authors made TCR beta cDNA from roughly 480 ng total RNA with a constant-region primer. The TCR beta library was amplified through three nested multiplex PCR rounds in a modified ARM-PCR procedure. TCRdb analysed the multiplex PCR reads with MiXCR anew, one entry per CDR3 protein. The table includes approximately 24,000 distinct CDR3 sequences, approximately 78% detected once. Co-extraction of RNA and DNA was performed on about 20-33 mg of unsorted bulk tissue. No treatment had been given to the patients, who were chronically infected with HBV. This TCR was recovered from a middle-aged man with primary liver carcinoma and hepatitis B virus infection. The sample was liver tumor tissue from sampling region 3. The subset here: tumor region T3, left-lateral pole.

The CDR3 spells CASSSSYRQYF. The DNA for the CDR3 is TGTGCCAGCAGTTCTTCTTACAGGCAGTACTTC. The gene calls are TRBV12-3 or TRBV12-4 and TRBJ2-7, with unresolved D. The CDR3 has 11 amino acids. V gave up 4 bases and J gave up 9 bases, with 10 bases separating them.